The 31 T cell receptor beta chains listed next were all sequenced from one sample in a study of technical replicates of blood from a handful of donors. The method was immunoSEQ multiplex PCR; TCRdb's version includes in-frame clones alone and lacks a portion of them. Among 9,500 to 15,000 clones, around 77% were seen once, and the ten largest hold more than 14%. Sequences were obtained from PBMCs. All receptors come from a human donor in good health.

The chain couples TRBV9 to TRBJ2-7; tentatively, D is TRBD1 (5 bases). CDR1 is SGDLS and CDR2 is YYNGEE in the germline V gene. Trimming removed 2 bases from V and 1 base from J, with 7 bases in between. The CDR3 runs to 13 residues. The CDR3: CASSVQGSYEQYF. As DNA, the CDR3 is TGTGCCAGCAGCGTGCAGGGTTCCTACGAGCAGTACTTC.

The chain uses TRBV28 and TRBJ1-1; 11 bases match TRBD1. CDR1 and CDR2 from the germline V gene are MDHEN and SYDVKM. The CDR3 runs to 14 residues. J lost 4 bases, V lost 4 bases, and 2 bases had no gene match. CDR3 sequence reads: CASSWTGGITEAFF. CDR3 nucleotide sequence: TGTGCCAGCAGTTGGACAGGGGGCATCACTGAAGCTTTCTTT.

The chain links TRBV5-6 to TRBJ2-5; 9 nucleotides agree with TRBD2. Trimming cost V 2 bases and J 5 bases; bases outside gene matches: 7. Germline lookup yields CDR1 SGHDT and CDR2 YYEEEE. The length of the CDR3 is 15 residues. As DNA, the CDR3 is TGTGCCAGCAGCTTCGGGATAGCGGGAGTTGAGACCCAGTACTTC. Its protein is CASSFGIAGVETQYF.

The chain couples TRBV14 to TRBJ1-2; D not resolved. V dropped 0 bases and J dropped 7 bases, with 15 bases sitting between them. Germline V lookup: CDR1 SGHDN, CDR2 FVKESK. The CDR3 spans 15 residues. This CDR3 is CASSQDETQTGGYTF. DNA of the CDR3: TGTGCCAGCAGCCAAGACGAGACGCAGACGGGTGGCTACACCTTC.

This clone ranks as medium-sized. This chain uses TRBV6-5 with TRBJ2-7; 10 nucleotides agree with TRBD2. With V trimmed by 8 bases and J by 6 bases, 10 bases remained unmatched. This CDR3 has 14 amino acids. CDR1 MNHEY and CDR2 SVGAGI come from the germline V gene. This chain's CDR3 is CASGHSGGLGEQYF. CDR3 nucleotides: TGTGCCAGCGGACATAGCGGGGGGCTCGGCGAGCAGTACTTC.

V and J are TRBV6-1 and TRBJ2-7; 10 nucleotides align to TRBD2. CDR1 is MNHNS, CDR2 SASEGT, per germline. The CDR3 is 14 residues long. Trimming at V came to 7 bases and at J to 3 bases, leaving 6 bases not matched to a gene. The CDR3 DNA reads as TGTGCCAGCACCGCACTAGCGGGACGCTACGAGCAGTACTTC. It codes for CASTALAGRYEQYF.

This clone has just a few counts. The chain couples TRBV9 to TRBJ1-1; TRBD1 agrees at 7 bases. CDR1 and CDR2 from the germline V gene are SGDLS and YYNGEE. CDR3 length: 14 amino acids. The ends lost 5 bases at V and 1 base at J; junction bases unmatched: 5. The DNA for the CDR3 is TGTGCCAGCAGTAAGGGGGCAAAGAACACTGAAGCTTTCTTT. Protein product: CASSKGAKNTEAFF.

This sequence joins TRBV7-3 and TRBJ2-3; 11 bases agree with TRBD2. The CDR3 runs 15 residues. V shed 5 bases and J 3 bases; nucleotides not matched to a gene: 4. Germline loops: CDR1 SGHTA, CDR2 FQGTGA. CDR3 in amino acids: CASSKTSGETDTQYF. The CDR3 DNA is TGTGCCAGCAGCAAGACTAGCGGGGAGACAGATACGCAGTATTTT.

The chain uses TRBV15 and TRBJ2-3; D gene uncertain. The CDR3 runs to 14 residues. Trimming took 5 bases from V and 2 from J, leaving 11 bases between them. Germline CDR1 reads LNHNV; CDR2 reads YYDKDF (reference sequence). The CDR3, as DNA: TGTGCCACCAGCCCCGCACAGTTCACAGATACGCAGTATTTT. Protein product: CATSPAQFTDTQYF.

The chain is built from TRBV7-9 and TRBJ1-1; 7 bases fit TRBD1. V lost 5 bases to trimming and J lost 4 bases; unmatched junction nucleotides: 7. Germline V gene lookup returns CDR1 SEHNR and CDR2 FQNEAQ (reference sequence). This CDR3 has 14 residues. The CDR3 nucleotides read TGTGCCAGCAGCACCCCAGGGGGGATCACTGAAGCTTTCTTT. Its translation: CASSTPGGITEAFF. Together with reference TRBV7-9 and TRBJ1-1, the CDR3 gives the full variable domain: DTGVSQNPRHKITKRGQNVTFRCDPISEHNRLYWYRQTLGQGPEFLTYFQNEAQLEKSRLLSDRFSAERPKGSFSTLEIQRTEQGDSAMYLCASSTPGGITEAFFGQGTRLTVV.

This rearrangement joins TRBV9 to TRBJ1-2; maybe TRBD1 (6 bases). This CDR3 region has 16 residues. The germline gives CDR1 SGDLS, CDR2 YYNGEE. V lost 0 bases and J lost 5, with 17 bases in between. This CDR3 is CASSVGGGGQTYGYTF. As DNA, the CDR3 is TGTGCCAGCAGCGTAGGTGGTGGAGGACAGACATATGGCTACACCTTC. The variable domain in full, completed from reference TRBV9 and TRBJ1-2, reads DSGVTQTPKHLITATGQRVTLRCSPRSGDLSVYWYQQSLDQGLQFLIQYYNGEERAKGNILERFSAQQFPDLHSELNLSSLELGDSALYFCASSVGGGGQTYGYTFGSGTRLTVV.

This chain links TRBV27 with TRBJ2-1, with a tentative D call TRBD1 (5 bases). Trimming removed 0 bases from V and 9 bases from J, with 24 bases in between. The CDR3 consists of 18 residues. Per germline, CDR1 MNHEY and CDR2 SMNVEV (reference sequence). The CDR3 reads CASSLSGLIKELMSEQFF. The DNA of the CDR3 is TGTGCCAGCAGTTTATCGGGGCTCATAAAGGAGTTGATGAGTGAGCAGTTCTTC.

This chain uses TRBV29-1 with TRBJ1-2; the match to TRBD1 covers 8 bases. CDR3 length equals 13 residues. CDR1 is SQVTM and CDR2 is ANQGSEA in the germline V gene. In DNA form, the CDR3 reads TGCAGTGTATTGGGGGACAGGAACTATGGCTACACCTTC. This translates into CSVLGDRNYGYTF.

This chain joins TRBV9 and TRBJ2-7; 11 bases align to TRBD2. V gave up 0 bases and J gave up 3 bases; unmatched junction bases: 11. The CDR3 spans 18 residues. Germline CDR1 is SGDLS and CDR2 is YYNGEE. DNA of the CDR3: TGTGCCAGCAGCGTAGCCCCGACTAGCGGGACGGTTTTCTACGAGCAGTACTTC. It specifies CASSVAPTSGTVFYEQYF.

V and J are TRBV27 and TRBJ2-2; 8 bases align to TRBD1. CDR1 is MNHEY and CDR2 is SMNVEV in the germline V gene (reference sequence). Unmatched junction bases numbered 10, after V lost 4 bases and J lost 6 bases. CDR3 length: 16 residues. CDR3 bases: TGTGCCAGCAGTTCCCCCGCAGGGGGCTTCTCCGGGGAGCTGTTTTTT. Protein sequence: CASSSPAGGFSGELFF.

V and J are TRBV19 and TRBJ1-5; D is undetermined. The germline CDR1 and CDR2 sequences are LNHDA and SQIVND (reference sequence). Trimming removed 4 bases from V and 7 bases from J, with 11 bases in between. CDR3 length equals 13 residues. The CDR3 region is CASSNGLRQPQHF. DNA of the CDR3: TGTGCCAGTAGTAACGGGTTACGGCAGCCCCAGCATTTT.

The genes are TRBV2 and TRBJ2-5, with 7 bases lining up with TRBD1. This CDR3 is built from 13 residues. The J segment lost 3 bases and the V segment lost 2 bases, leaving 0 bases of the junction unmatched. CDR1 and CDR2 (germline): SNHLY, FYNNEI. CDR3 sequence: CASSEQGEETQYF. The CDR3 DNA sequence: TGTGCCAGCAGTGAACAGGGGGAAGAGACCCAGTACTTC.

This rearrangement joins TRBV10-2 to TRBJ2-5, with 7 bases matching TRBD2. Trimming removed 3 bases from V and 1 base from J; junction bases left unmatched: 8. CDR3 length equals 16 residues. Germline assignment: CDR1 WSHSY and CDR2 SAAADI. The CDR3: CASSDSSGTLQETQYF. The CDR3 coding sequence is TGCGCCAGCAGTGATAGCAGCGGGACCCTCCAAGAGACCCAGTACTTC.

This clone was counted once. The rearrangement uses TRBV5-4 and TRBJ1-3; TRBD1 might be the D (5 bases). CDR3 size: 15 residues. Germline V CDR1 and CDR2: SGHNT, YYREEE (reference sequence). Trimming removed 4 bases at V and 0 bases at J, with 11 bases between. The CDR3 DNA follows: TGTGCCAGCAGCACCACAGGTGGCTCTGGAAACACCATATATTTT. This gives the protein CASSTTGGSGNTIYF.

A single count supports this clone. The chain recombines TRBV6-5 with TRBJ2-7, with TRBD1 matching 11 bases. The ends lost 4 bases at V and 3 bases at J; junction bases unmatched: 2. The CDR3 extends over 14 amino acids. The germline V gene encodes CDR1 MNHEY and CDR2 SVGAGI. CDR3 in DNA: TGTGCCAGCAGTTGGGGACAGGGGGGCTACGAGCAGTACTTC. This codes for CASSWGQGGYEQYF.

The chain uses TRBV19 and TRBJ2-1, with TRBD1 matching 8 bases. From germline, CDR1 is LNHDA and CDR2 SQIVND (reference sequence). This CDR3 region has 17 residues. V lost 4 bases, J lost 3 bases, and 11 bases stayed unmatched. CDR3 in DNA: TGTGCCAGTAGTAACGGACAGGGCCCGCCTTTCTACAATGAGCAGTTCTTC. Its protein is CASSNGQGPPFYNEQFF.

This chain uses TRBV28 with TRBJ2-3, with D perhaps matching TRBD2 (5 bases). In germline, CDR1 is MDHEN, CDR2 SYDVKM. This CDR3 spans 14 amino acids. V lost 6 bases and J lost 8, with 18 bases in between. The CDR3 reads CASSSAKGGGTQYF. For the CDR3, the DNA is TGTGCCAGCAGCTCCGCCAAGGGTGGAGGTACGCAGTATTTT.

This clone was seen just once. V and J are TRBV9 and TRBJ2-1; the match to TRBD2 covers 8 bases. Germline trimming cut 2 bases from V and 5 bases from J; bases unmatched to any gene: 9. CDR1 and CDR2 from the germline V gene are SGDLS and YYNGEE. This CDR3 region has 16 residues. The CDR3 nucleotides are TGTGCCAGCAGCGTCCCCTCTAGCGGGTCGGACAATGAGCAGTTCTTC. This sequence encodes CASSVPSSGSDNEQFF.

The gene calls are TRBV15 and TRBJ2-1, with 8 bases identical to TRBD1. The CDR3 spans 15 residues. The germline gives CDR1 LNHNV, CDR2 YYDKDF (reference sequence). The V segment lost 0 bases and the J segment 7 bases; nucleotides outside the gene matches: 5. The CDR3 sequence: CATSRDQGAGNEQFF. CDR3 nucleotide sequence: TGTGCCACCAGCAGAGATCAGGGGGCGGGTAATGAGCAGTTCTTC. The whole variable domain, remainder taken from reference TRBV15 and TRBJ2-1, is DAMVIQNPRYQVTQFGKPVTLSCSQTLNHNVMYWYQQKSSQAPKLLFHYYDKDFNNEADTPDNFQSRRPNTSFCFLDIRSPGLGDTAMYLCATSRDQGAGNEQFFGPGTRLTVL.

This chain connects TRBV7-9 to TRBJ1-5; D might be TRBD1 (5 bases). V lost 5 bases, J lost 2 bases, and 10 bases lay in between. The germline gives CDR1 SEHNR, CDR2 FQNEAQ (reference sequence). The CDR3 loop spans 14 amino acids. CDR3 DNA sequence: TGTGCCAGCAGCCCAGGGTTCGGCAATCAGCCCCAGCATTTT. This codes for CASSPGFGNQPQHF.

The chain employs TRBV10-3 and TRBJ2-1; 11 positions match TRBD2. Unmatched junction bases numbered 6, after V lost 6 bases and J lost 2 bases. This CDR3 has 16 residues. The germline V gene has CDR1 ENHRY and CDR2 SYGVKD. The CDR3 nucleotides read TGTGCCATCAGCGGAATGACTAGCGGGACCTACAATGAGCAGTTCTTC. This gives the protein CAISGMTSGTYNEQFF.

The CDR3, as DNA: TGTGCCAGCAGCGAGGGACTAGCGGCTACCTCGGGGTACGAGCAGTACTTC. This encodes CASSEGLAATSGYEQYF. The rearrangement uses TRBV5-4 and TRBJ2-7; the match to TRBD2 covers 11 bases. Trimming removed 4 bases from V and 4 bases from J; junction bases left unmatched: 13. This CDR3 has 17 amino acids. Germline V CDR1 and CDR2: SGHNT, YYREEE (reference sequence). The full variable domain, in which reference TRBV5-4 and TRBJ2-7 provide the parts outside the CDR3, is ETGVTQSPTHLIKTRGQQVTLRCSSQSGHNTVSWYQQALGQGPQFIFQYYREEENGRGNFPPRFSGLQFPNYSSELNVNALELDDSALYLCASSEGLAATSGYEQYFGPGTRLTVT.

The J gene is TRBJ2-7, the V gene TRBV7-6; TRBD2 matches at 7 bases. Per germline, CDR1 SGHVS and CDR2 FNYEAQ. The ends lost 2 bases at V and 5 bases at J; junction bases unmatched: 9. The CDR3 contains 15 residues. CDR3: CASSLYGLEGDEQYF. The CDR3 bases are TGTGCCAGCAGCTTATACGGACTAGAAGGCGACGAGCAGTACTTC.

The chain carries TRBV2 and TRBJ1-2, with D maybe TRBD1 (6 bases). V lost 0 bases to trimming and J lost 5 bases, with 16 bases between them. The germline gives CDR1 SNHLY, CDR2 FYNNEI. This CDR3 has 16 amino acids. The CDR3 nucleotides are TGTGCCAGCAGTGAAGCTTTCGGGGGGCGCGGGTATGGCTACACCTTC. It yields the protein CASSEAFGGRGYGYTF.

This chain uses TRBV5-1 with TRBJ2-3; D is possibly TRBD2 (6 bases). Trimming pared 4 bases from V and 1 base from J, leaving 25 bases between. The germline V gene encodes CDR1 SGHRS and CDR2 YFSETQ. The CDR3 consists of 19 residues. The CDR3 DNA reads as TGCGCCAGCAGCGCGGGCAGCCCAAGGACTATTAGGGGCACAGATACGCAGTATTTT. This sequence encodes CASSAGSPRTIRGTDTQYF.

This rearrangement joins TRBV30 to TRBJ1-1; possible D gene TRBD1, 6 bases. The CDR3 length is 16 residues. CDR1 and CDR2 from the germline V gene are GTSNPN and SVGIG (reference sequence). V was shortened by 2 bases and J by 0 bases, with 16 bases between the two germline ends. CDR3 region: CAWSWDLGAMNTEAFF. Here the CDR3 DNA reads TGTGCCTGGAGTTGGGACCTGGGGGCCATGAACACTGAAGCTTTCTTT.